This passage covers 12 T cell receptor beta chains from one sample sequenced in a study of blood T cell repertoires in COVID-19. Assay used: immunoSEQ multiplex PCR; TCRdb lists only in-frame clones, some missing. The sample yields 250,000 to 350,000 clones, 92% seen once. The specimen was PBMCs or T cells enriched from blood (not recorded which). Receptors originate from a woman aged 25 to 39 who had recovered from COVID-19.

J is TRBJ2-1 and V is TRBV2, with TRBD2 identical over 11 bases. In germline, CDR1 is SNHLY, CDR2 FYNNEI. V trimming: 4 bases; J trimming: 4 bases; junction bases outside the gene matches: 6. This CDR3 region has 16 residues. CDR3 region: CASSVKTSGVYNEQFF. The CDR3 region has the DNA TGTGCCAGCAGTGTTAAGACTAGCGGGGTATACAATGAGCAGTTCTTC.

The J gene is TRBJ2-5, the V gene TRBV4-3, with D perhaps TRBD1 (6 bases). The germline gives CDR1 LGHNA, CDR2 YSLEER. Trimming pared 0 bases from V and 5 bases from J, leaving 7 bases between. The CDR3 runs 13 residues. The CDR3: CASSQDGGETQYF. CDR3 DNA sequence: TGCGCCAGCAGCCAAGATGGGGGCGAGACCCAGTACTTC.

The chain has TRBV7-9 and TRBJ1-2; tentative D call: TRBD1 (6 bases). This CDR3 has 12 residues. V was trimmed by 5 bases and J by 7 bases, leaving 11 bases between them. The V gene's germline CDR1 is SEHNR and CDR2 FQNEAQ (reference sequence). CDR3 DNA sequence: TGTGCCAGCAGCCCTACCAGGGGTGGCTACACCTTC. Translated, it gives CASSPTRGGYTF.

V and J are TRBV2 and TRBJ1-2; D gene ambiguous. Looked up from germline, CDR1 is SNHLY and CDR2 is FYNNEI. V dropped 10 bases and J dropped 0 bases, with 18 bases sitting between them. The CDR3 runs to 15 residues. This chain's CDR3 is CATHPGRFPNYGYTF. The CDR3 DNA reads as TGTGCCACCCACCCCGGGAGGTTCCCTAACTATGGCTACACCTTC.

The J gene is TRBJ1-3, the V gene TRBV3-1 (or the pseudogene TRBV3-2), with 8 bases fitting TRBD1. The J segment lost 4 bases and the V segment lost 2 bases, leaving 10 bases of the junction unmatched. CDR1 and CDR2 from the germline V gene are LGHDT and YNNKEL (reference sequence). The CDR3 runs to 17 residues. The CDR3 nucleotides are TGTGCCAGCAGCCAAACTTTCCAGGGGGCATCGGGAAACACCATATATTTT. Translation gives CASSQTFQGASGNTIYF.

The chain links TRBV19 to TRBJ1-6, with a possible D match to TRBD1 (5 bases). This CDR3 spans 15 amino acids. V shed 7 bases and J shed 9 bases, with 19 bases lying between them. Germline V gives CDR1 LNHDA, CDR2 SQIVND (reference sequence). The CDR3 DNA reads TGTGCCAGTAACAAGGGGAGGGGCGTCGCTTCACCCCTCCACTTT. Protein: CASNKGRGVASPLHF.

The V gene is TRBV4-2, the J gene TRBJ2-1, with 7 positions matching TRBD1. This CDR3 has 13 amino acids. Trimming cost V 11 bases and J 4 bases; bases outside gene matches: 8. Looked up from germline, CDR1 is LGHNA and CDR2 is YNFKEQ. The CDR3 nucleotides are TGTGCCTCCGGACAGGCGGTTTACAATGAGCAGTTCTTC. Its translation is CASGQAVYNEQFF.

The V and J genes are TRBV28 and TRBJ1-4; 9 bases match TRBD1. Trimming took 6 bases from V and 7 from J; bases not matched to a gene: 6. CDR1 and CDR2 (germline): MDHEN, SYDVKM. The CDR3 sequence is 14 residues long. CDR3 residues: CASSLEGQGEKLFF. The CDR3 DNA is TGTGCCAGCAGCCTAGAGGGACAGGGTGAAAAACTGTTTTTT. The full variable domain, completed using reference TRBV28 and TRBJ1-4, is DVKVTQSSRYLVKRTGEKVFLECVQDMDHENMFWYRQDPGLGLRLIYFSYDVKMKEKGDIPEGYSVSREKKERFSLILESASTNQTSMYLCASSLEGQGEKLFFGSGTQLSVL.

CDR3 sequence reads: CASSNRATYEQYF. CDR3 sequence (DNA): TGTGCCAGCAGTAACAGGGCGACCTACGAGCAGTACTTC. The chain carries TRBV7-2 and TRBJ2-7, with D tentatively TRBD1 (6 bases). V was shortened by 6 bases and J by 2 bases, with 11 bases between the two germline ends. Germline CDR1 is SGHTA and CDR2 is FQGNSA. This CDR3 contains 13 residues. Full variable domain (remainder filled in from reference TRBV7-2 and TRBJ2-7): GAGVSQSPSNKVTEKGKDVELRCDPISGHTALYWYRQSLGQGLEFLIYFQGNSAPDKSGLPSDRFSAERTGGSVSTLTIQRTQQEDSAVYLCASSNRATYEQYFGPGTRLTVT.

This rearrangement joins TRBV6-5 to TRBJ1-3; tentative D call: TRBD1 (6 bases). This CDR3 has 14 residues. Per the germline V gene, CDR1 is MNHEY and CDR2 is SVGAGI. V lost 6 bases to trimming and J lost 4 bases, with 13 bases between them. Here the CDR3 DNA reads TGTGCCAGCAGGGGGGGGCGTATAGGAAACACCATATATTTT. As protein: CASRGGRIGNTIYF.

The gene calls are TRBV4-1 and TRBJ1-1; 7 bases map to TRBD1. CDR1 and CDR2 from the germline V gene are MGHRA and YSYEKL. The V and J ends lost 0 bases and 1 base, in that order; junction bases with no gene match: 2. The CDR3 is 15 amino acids. CDR3 sequence (DNA): TGCGCCAGCAGCCAAGATGACAGGGCGAACACTGAAGCTTTCTTT. Encoded protein: CASSQDDRANTEAFF.

The chain joins TRBV4-1 to TRBJ1-6; possible D gene TRBD1, 5 bases. V was clipped by 4 bases and J by 5 bases, with 12 bases between them. Germline-derived CDR1 and CDR2 are MGHRA and YSYEKL. The CDR3 contains 15 residues. CDR3 sequence reads: CASSRWGGNNSPLHF. CDR3 sequence (DNA): TGCGCCAGCAGCCGGTGGGGGGGTAATAATTCACCCCTCCACTTT.